This TCR beta chain is drawn from a study of cytomegalovirus exposure and HLA in healthy donors. In the case of this clone: Its matching antigen is unknown.

The PCR contained 60 Vbeta and 13 Jbeta primers. Assay: immunoSEQ multiplex PCR; the TCRdb copy retains only in-frame clones and omits some. The table records more than 100,000 clones, around 73% of them present only once. The CDR3 extends over 13 amino acids. V trimming: 3 bases; J trimming: 11 bases; junction bases outside the gene matches: 8. Germline V lookup: CDR1 SGHDT, CDR2 YYEEEE. Study findings and constraints: Productive rates of about 90% or about 30% were seen for most TCR beta V segments in an earlier analysis. In most subjects, TCR beta sequences reportedly gave accurate predictions of HLA-A and HLA-B alleles. A missense variant in DCLRE1C was later tied to TCR beta V- and J-gene trimming.

This TCR came from a woman aged 40 to 50 in good health and CMV-seropositive. The chain couples TRBV5-6 to TRBJ1-5; TRBD1 matches 7 bases. What was sequenced was PBMCs. CDR3 sequence reads: CASSSGQESAQHF. In DNA, the CDR3 is TGTGCCAGCAGCTCCGGACAGGAGTCAGCCCAGCATTTT.